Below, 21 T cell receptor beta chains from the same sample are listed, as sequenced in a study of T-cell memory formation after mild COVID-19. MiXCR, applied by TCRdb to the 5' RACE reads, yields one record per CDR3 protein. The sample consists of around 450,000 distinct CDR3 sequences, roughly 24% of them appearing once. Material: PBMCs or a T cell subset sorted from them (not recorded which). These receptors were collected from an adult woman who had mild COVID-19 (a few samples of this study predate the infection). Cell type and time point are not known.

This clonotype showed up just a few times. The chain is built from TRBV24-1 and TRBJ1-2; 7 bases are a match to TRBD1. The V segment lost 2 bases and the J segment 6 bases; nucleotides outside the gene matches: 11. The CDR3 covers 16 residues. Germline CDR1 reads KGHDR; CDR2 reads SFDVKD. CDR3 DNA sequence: TGTGCCACCAGTGATTCAACAGGGGCTGGGGCGAATGGCTACACCTTC. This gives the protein CATSDSTGAGANGYTF.

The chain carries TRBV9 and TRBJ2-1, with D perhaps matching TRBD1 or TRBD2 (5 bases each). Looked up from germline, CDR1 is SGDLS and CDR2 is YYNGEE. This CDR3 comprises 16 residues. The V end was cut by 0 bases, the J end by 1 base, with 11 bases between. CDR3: CASSVASRVSYNEQFF. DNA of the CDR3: TGTGCCAGCAGCGTAGCTAGCAGGGTTTCCTACAATGAGCAGTTCTTC.

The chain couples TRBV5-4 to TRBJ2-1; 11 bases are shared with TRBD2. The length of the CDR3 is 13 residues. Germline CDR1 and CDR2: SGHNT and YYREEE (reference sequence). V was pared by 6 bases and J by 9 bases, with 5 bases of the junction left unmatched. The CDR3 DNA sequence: TGTGCCAGCAACACGGGACTAGCGGCTGAGCAGTTCTTC. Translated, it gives CASNTGLAAEQFF.

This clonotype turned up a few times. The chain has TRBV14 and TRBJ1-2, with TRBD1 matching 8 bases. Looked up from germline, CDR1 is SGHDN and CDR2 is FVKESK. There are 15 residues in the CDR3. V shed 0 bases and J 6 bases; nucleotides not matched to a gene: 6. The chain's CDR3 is CASSQDWQGADGYTF. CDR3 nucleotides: TGTGCCAGCAGCCAAGATTGGCAGGGGGCAGATGGCTACACCTTC.

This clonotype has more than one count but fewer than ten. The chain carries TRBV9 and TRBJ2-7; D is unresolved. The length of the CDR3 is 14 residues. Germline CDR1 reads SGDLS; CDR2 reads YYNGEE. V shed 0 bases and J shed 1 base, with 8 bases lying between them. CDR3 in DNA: TGTGCCAGCAGCGTAGCGCCAATATCCTACGAGCAGTACTTC. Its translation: CASSVAPISYEQYF. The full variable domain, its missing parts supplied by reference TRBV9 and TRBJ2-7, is DSGVTQTPKHLITATGQRVTLRCSPRSGDLSVYWYQQSLDQGLQFLIQYYNGEERAKGNILERFSAQQFPDLHSELNLSSLELGDSALYFCASSVAPISYEQYFGPGTRLTVT.

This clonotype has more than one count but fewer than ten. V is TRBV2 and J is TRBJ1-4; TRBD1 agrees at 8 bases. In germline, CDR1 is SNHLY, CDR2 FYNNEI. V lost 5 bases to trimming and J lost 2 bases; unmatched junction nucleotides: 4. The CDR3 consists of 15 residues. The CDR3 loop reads CASSHRGWTNEKLFF. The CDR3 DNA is TGTGCCAGCAGTCACAGGGGGTGGACTAATGAAAAACTGTTTTTT. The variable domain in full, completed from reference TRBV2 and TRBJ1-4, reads EPEVTQTPSHQVTQMGQEVILRCVPISNHLYFYWYRQILGQKVEFLVSFYNNEISEKSEIFDDQFSVERPDGSNFTLKIRSTKLEDSAMYFCASSHRGWTNEKLFFGSGTQLSVL.

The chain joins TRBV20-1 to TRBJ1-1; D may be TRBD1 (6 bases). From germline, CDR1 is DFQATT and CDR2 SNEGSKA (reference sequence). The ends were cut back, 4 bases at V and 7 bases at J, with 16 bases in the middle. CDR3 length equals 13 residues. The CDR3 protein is CSAKQGDQGEAFF. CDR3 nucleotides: TGCAGTGCTAAACAGGGAGACCAGGGTGAAGCTTTCTTT.

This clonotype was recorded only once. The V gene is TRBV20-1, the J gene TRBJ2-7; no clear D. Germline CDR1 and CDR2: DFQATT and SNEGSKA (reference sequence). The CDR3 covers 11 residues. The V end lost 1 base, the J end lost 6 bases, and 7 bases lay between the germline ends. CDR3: CSARGQAEQYF. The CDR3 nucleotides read TGCAGTGCTAGAGGGCAAGCCGAGCAGTACTTC.

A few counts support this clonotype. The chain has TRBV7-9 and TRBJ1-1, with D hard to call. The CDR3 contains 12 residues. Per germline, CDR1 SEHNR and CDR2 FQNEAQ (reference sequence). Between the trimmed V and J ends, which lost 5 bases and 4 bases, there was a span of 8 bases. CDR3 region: CASSPRTTEAFF. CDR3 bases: TGTGCCAGCAGCCCCCGGACCACTGAAGCTTTCTTT.

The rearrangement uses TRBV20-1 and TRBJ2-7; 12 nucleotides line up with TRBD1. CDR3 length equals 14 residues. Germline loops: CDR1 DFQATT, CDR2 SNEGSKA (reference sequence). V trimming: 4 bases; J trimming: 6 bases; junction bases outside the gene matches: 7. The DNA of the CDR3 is TGCAGTGCTAAAGGCGCGGGACAGGGGGCCGAGCAGTACTTC. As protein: CSAKGAGQGAEQYF.

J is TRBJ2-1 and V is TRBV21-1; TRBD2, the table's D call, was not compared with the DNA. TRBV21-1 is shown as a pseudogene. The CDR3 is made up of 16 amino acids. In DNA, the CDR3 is TGTGCCAGCCGGGGGGGACTAGCGGGAGTATTGAATGAGCAGTTCTTC. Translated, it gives CASRGGLAGVLNEQFF.

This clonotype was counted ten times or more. CDR3 coding DNA: TGCAGTGCTCTTCTAGCGGGGAACACCGGGGAGCTGTTTTTT. Translation: CSALLAGNTGELFF. This chain uses TRBV20-1 with TRBJ2-2, with TRBD2 identical over 8 bases. The germline CDR1 and CDR2 sequences are DFQATT and SNEGSKA (reference sequence). J was trimmed by 1 base and V by 5 bases; bases with no gene match: 3. The CDR3 sequence is 14 residues long.

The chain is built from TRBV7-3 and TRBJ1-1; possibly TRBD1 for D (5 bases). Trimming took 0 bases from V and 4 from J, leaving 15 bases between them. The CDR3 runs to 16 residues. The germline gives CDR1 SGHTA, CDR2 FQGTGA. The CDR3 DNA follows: TGTGCCAGCAGCTTAACCGCGACAGCGGCGGGCACTGAAGCTTTCTTT. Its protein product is CASSLTATAAGTEAFF.

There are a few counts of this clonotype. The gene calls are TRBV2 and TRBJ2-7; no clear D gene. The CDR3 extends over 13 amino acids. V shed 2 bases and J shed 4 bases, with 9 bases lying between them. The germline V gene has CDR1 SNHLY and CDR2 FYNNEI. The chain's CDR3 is CASSEKVGYEQYF. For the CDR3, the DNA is TGTGCCAGCAGTGAAAAAGTCGGGTACGAGCAGTACTTC.

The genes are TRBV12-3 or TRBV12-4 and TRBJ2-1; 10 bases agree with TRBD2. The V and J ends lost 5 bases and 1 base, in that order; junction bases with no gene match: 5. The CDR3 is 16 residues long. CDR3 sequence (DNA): TGTGCCAGCAGTCCTGGGACTAGCGCATCCTACAATGAGCAGTTCTTC. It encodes CASSPGTSASYNEQFF.

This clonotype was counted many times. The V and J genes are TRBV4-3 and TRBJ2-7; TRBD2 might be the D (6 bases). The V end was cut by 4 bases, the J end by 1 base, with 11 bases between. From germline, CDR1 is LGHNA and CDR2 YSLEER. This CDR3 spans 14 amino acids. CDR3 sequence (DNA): TGCGCCAGCAGCCCCCCGGGGAGGTCCTACGAGCAGTACTTC. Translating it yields CASSPPGRSYEQYF.

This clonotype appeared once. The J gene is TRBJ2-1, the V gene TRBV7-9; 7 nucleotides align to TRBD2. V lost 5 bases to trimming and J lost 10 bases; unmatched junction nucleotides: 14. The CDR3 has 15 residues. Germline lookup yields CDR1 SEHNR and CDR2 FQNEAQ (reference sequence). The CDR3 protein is CASSALQTSSLEQFF. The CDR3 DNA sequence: TGTGCCAGCAGCGCCCTTCAGACTAGCAGTTTGGAGCAGTTCTTC.

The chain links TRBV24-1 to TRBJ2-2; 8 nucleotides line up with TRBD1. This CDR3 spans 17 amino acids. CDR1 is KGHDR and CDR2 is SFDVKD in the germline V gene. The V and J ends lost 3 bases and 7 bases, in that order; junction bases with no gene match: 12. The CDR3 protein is CATSDSGRTGILGELFF. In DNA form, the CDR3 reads TGTGCCACCAGTGATAGTGGGCGGACAGGGATACTCGGGGAGCTGTTTTTT.

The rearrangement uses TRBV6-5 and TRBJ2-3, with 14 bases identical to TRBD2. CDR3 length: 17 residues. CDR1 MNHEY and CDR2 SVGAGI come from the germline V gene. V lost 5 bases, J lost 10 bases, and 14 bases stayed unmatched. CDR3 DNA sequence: TGTGCCAGCAGTCCCTTCCGACTAGCGGGAGGGCCCACAGCGCAGTATTTT. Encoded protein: CASSPFRLAGGPTAQYF.

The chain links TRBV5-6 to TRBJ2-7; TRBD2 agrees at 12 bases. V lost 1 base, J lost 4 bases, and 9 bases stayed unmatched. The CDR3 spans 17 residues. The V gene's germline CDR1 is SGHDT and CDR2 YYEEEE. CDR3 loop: CASSLNRRTSGKYEQYF. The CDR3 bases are TGTGCCAGCAGCTTGAATCGCCGGACTAGCGGGAAATACGAGCAGTACTTC.

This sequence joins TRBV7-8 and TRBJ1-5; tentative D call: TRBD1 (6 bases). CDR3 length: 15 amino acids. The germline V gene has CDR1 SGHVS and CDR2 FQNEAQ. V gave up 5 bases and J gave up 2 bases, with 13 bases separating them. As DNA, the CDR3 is TGTGCCAGCAGCAAACAGGGCGGGGGCAATCAGCCCCAGCATTTT. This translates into CASSKQGGGNQPQHF.